This T cell receptor beta chain appears in the sequencing data of a study of OX40 agonist ivuxolimab in advanced cancers. Study-wide background: Patients got intravenous ivuxolimab at 0.01 to 10 mg/kg every 2 weeks. Overall study results and limits: CD8+ T cells averaged more expanded clones than CD4+.

The CDR3 runs 16 residues. CDR1 SGHVS and CDR2 FQNEAQ come from the germline V gene. V was shortened by 2 bases and J by 4 bases, with 17 bases between the two germline ends. The timepoints at which blood was sampled were baseline, cycle 4 day 1, and cycle 7 day 1. Sequencing was performed with immunoSEQ multiplex PCR; in TCRdb, only in-frame clones are kept and a portion is missing. The profile covers about 56,000 clones, with over 90% appearing a single time and 20% to 30% taken by the ten largest. As to this clone: Its specificity is not known.

The specimen was CD4+ or CD8+ T cells sorted from blood, collected in a trial of the OX40 agonist ivuxolimab. This sequence was found in an adult with an advanced solid tumor such as melanoma, head and neck, liver or kidney cancer. The chain is built from TRBV7-8 and TRBJ1-1; D is unclear. The DNA for the CDR3 is TGTGCCAGCAGCTTACTAATCATAGAGGCCCTCACTGAAGCTTTCTTT. Protein product: CASSLLIIEALTEAFF.